What follows describes a single TCR beta chain. Trimming removed 4 bases from V and 4 bases from J; junction bases left unmatched: 4. This CDR3 spans 15 amino acids. Germline V CDR1 and CDR2: MNHEY, SMNVEV (reference sequence). Sequenced by immunoSEQ multiplex PCR; TCRdb stores in-frame clones only, minus some. In the table there are roughly 100,000 clones, roughly nine tenths of which are singletons. The data belong to a study of cytomegalovirus exposure and HLA in healthy donors. Study information: The same platform was used for the 120 or so validation repertoires as for the 650 to 700 first-cohort repertoires, as reported in a later analysis.

The donors formed part of the approximately 120-subject validation cohort, distinct from the roughly 600-subject first cohort. Sequencing was performed on PBMCs. This TCR derives from a young woman in good health and CMV-seropositive. The V call is TRBV27, the J call TRBJ2-1, with 10 positions matching TRBD2. The CDR3 nucleotides read TGTGCCAGCAGTTGGGCTAGCGGGGGTTACAATGAGCAGTTCTTC. This gives the protein CASSWASGGYNEQFF.